The 9 T cell receptor beta chains below come from one sample, sequenced in a study of OX40 agonist ivuxolimab in advanced cancers. The assay was immunoSEQ multiplex PCR, and TCRdb's table has in-frame clones only and misses some. This sample has 57,000 or so clones, with about 91% found just once. Sample: CD4+ or CD8+ T cells sorted from blood, taken in a trial of the OX40 agonist ivuxolimab. All receptors come from an adult with an advanced solid tumor such as melanoma, head and neck, liver or kidney cancer.

This CDR3 reads CASSDVDSGPYEQYF. CDR3 nucleotides: TGTGCCAGCAGCGACGTTGATAGCGGACCCTACGAGCAGTACTTC. The V and J genes are TRBV6-5 and TRBJ2-7; D might be TRBD2 (6 bases). CDR3 length equals 15 residues. Deletions cut 6 bases from V and 2 bases from J, with 17 bases between. The germline V gene has CDR1 MNHEY and CDR2 SVGAGI.

The chain joins TRBV14 to TRBJ2-1; perhaps TRBD2 as D (6 bases). V gave up 3 bases and J gave up 4 bases, with 22 bases separating them. The germline CDR1 and CDR2 sequences are SGHDN and FVKESK. The length of the CDR3 is 18 residues. CDR3 region: CASSQWEVADRYYNEQFF. The CDR3 DNA follows: TGTGCCAGCAGCCAGTGGGAGGTGGCCGATCGTTATTACAATGAGCAGTTCTTC.

Only one count was recorded for this clone. The chain joins TRBV19 to TRBJ2-7; either TRBD1 or TRBD2 may supply D (5 bases each). The CDR3 runs 16 residues. The germline V gene encodes CDR1 LNHDA and CDR2 SQIVND (reference sequence). The ends were cut back, 0 bases at V and 4 bases at J, with 16 bases in the middle. CDR3 residues: CASSIDQGTEEYEQYF. In nucleotides, the CDR3 is TGTGCCAGTAGTATAGATCAAGGGACGGAGGAATACGAGCAGTACTTC.

This rearrangement joins TRBV6-5 to TRBJ1-1; 7 nucleotides align to TRBD1. The CDR3 totals 11 residues. The junction had 2 bases not matched to a gene; V was cut back by 6 bases and J by 7 bases. Germline V gene sequence: CDR1 MNHEY, CDR2 SVGAGI. DNA of the CDR3: TGTGCCAGCAGCAGGGGGGATGAAGCTTTCTTT. It specifies CASSRGDEAFF.

The J gene is TRBJ2-6, the V gene TRBV4-1; TRBD2 matches at 7 bases. Germline CDR1 reads MGHRA; CDR2 reads YSYEKL. Unmatched junction bases numbered 5, after V lost 9 bases and J lost 3 bases. The CDR3 length is 14 residues. Here the CDR3 reads CASSPGGGANVLTF. For the CDR3, the DNA is TGCGCCAGTTCGCCGGGAGGTGGGGCCAACGTCCTGACTTTC.

V usage is TRBV19 and J usage is TRBJ2-6; 10 nucleotides line up with TRBD2. The CDR3 is made up of 19 amino acids. Germline CDR1 LNHDA, CDR2 SQIVND (reference sequence). V was clipped by 4 bases and J by 0 bases; unmatched bases: 9. The CDR3 region has the DNA TGTGCCAGTAGTAATACTAGCGGGACTACCCACTCTGGGGCCAACGTCCTGACTTTC. Its protein is CASSNTSGTTHSGANVLTF.

The chain joins TRBV7-9 to TRBJ1-4; 7 bases are shared with TRBD1. J was trimmed by 8 bases and V by 9 bases; bases with no gene match: 9. The CDR3 has 13 residues. From germline, CDR1 is SEHNR and CDR2 FQNEAQ (reference sequence). CDR3 sequence: CASCPGQVEKLFF. CDR3 sequence (DNA): TGTGCCAGTTGTCCAGGACAGGTCGAAAAACTGTTTTTT.

This chain links TRBV4-3 with TRBJ2-3; D is perhaps TRBD2 (5 bases). The CDR3 length is 15 residues. V was shortened by 3 bases and J by 5 bases, with 15 bases between the two germline ends. CDR1 LGHNA and CDR2 YSLEER come from the germline V gene. CDR3 amino acids: CASSQRVGGVDTQYF. CDR3 bases: TGCGCCAGCAGCCAGAGGGTAGGCGGCGTAGATACGCAGTATTTT.

The chain is built from TRBV28 and TRBJ2-7, with D perhaps TRBD2 (6 bases). In germline, CDR1 is MDHEN, CDR2 SYDVKM. V lost 5 bases to trimming and J lost 2 bases, with 13 bases between them. This CDR3 spans 14 amino acids. CDR3 nucleotide sequence: TGTGCCAGCAGTCCCTCGGGACTCCCCTACGAGCAGTACTTC. It is translated as CASSPSGLPYEQYF.